These T cell receptor beta chains were read from a single sample in a study of T cells after yellow fever vaccination. From the 5' RACE reads, TCRdb called clonotypes with MiXCR, one entry per CDR3 protein. The data hold more than 65,000 distinct CDR3 sequences, with 13% observed a single time. The sequences come from CD8+ T cells not binding an NS4B(214-222) dextramer, sorted from PBMCs, collected 20 to 25 days after the first yellow fever vaccination. These receptors all come from a man younger than 30 who received the YFV17D yellow fever vaccine. The CDR3 runs from the conserved cysteine through the conserved F or W. The order of the fields is D gene, V gene, clone size, J gene, CDR3 protein, CDR3 DNA. A D gene is named only where the DNA matches it firmly. Expanded clones are given a class, and other clones once, few, many or no size at all.

>TRBD2|TRBV7-3|NA|TRBJ2-5
CASSQTGGLTQETQYF
TGTGCCAGCAGCCAAACGGGGGGACTCACCCAAGAGACCCAGTACTTC
>NA|TRBV4-2|few|TRBJ2-2
CASSQARGPGELFF
TGTGCCAGCAGCCAAGCCAGGGGCCCCGGGGAGCTGTTTTTT
>NA|TRBV10-3|few|TRBJ2-4
CAISESGGEAKNIQYF
TGTGCCATCAGTGAGTCCGGCGGGGAAGCCAAAAACATTCAGTACTTC
>NA|TRBV24-1|NA|TRBJ1-6
CATLNSPLHF
TGTGCCACCCTTAATTCACCCCTCCACTTT
>NA|TRBV10-3|few|TRBJ2-3
CAITRRGGTDTQYF
TGTGCCATCACCCGAAGGGGAGGCACAGATACGCAGTATTTT
>NA|TRBV3-1|NA|TRBJ2-4
CASSLTGTFNIQYF
TGTGCCAGCAGCCTTACCGGGACTTTCAACATTCAGTACTTC
>NA|TRBV10-3|few|TRBJ2-5
CAISESRGDTLYQETQYF
TGTGCCATCAGTGAGTCAAGGGGGGACACTTTGTACCAAGAGACCCAGTACTTC
>TRBD1|TRBV6-1|NA|TRBJ1-5
CASRPGQGDQPQHF
TGTGCCAGCAGACCGGGACAGGGGGATCAGCCCCAGCATTTT
>TRBD1|TRBV6-5|NA|TRBJ2-2
CASSSNRGFGELFF
TGTGCCAGCAGTTCCAACAGGGGTTTTGGGGAGCTGTTTTTT
>TRBD1|TRBV7-7|NA|TRBJ1-4
CASSLGQGDEKLFF
TGTGCCAGCAGCCTCGGACAGGGGGATGAAAAACTGTTTTTT
>TRBD1|TRBV10-3|few|TRBJ2-7
CAIRRQGSSYEQYF
TGTGCCATCAGGAGACAGGGGTCCTCCTACGAGCAGTACTTC
>NA|TRBV11-2|NA|TRBJ2-2
CASSLGPSGELFF
TGTGCCAGCAGCTTAGGTCCATCCGGGGAGCTGTTTTTT
>NA|TRBV10-3|few|TRBJ2-1
CAISESTTYNEQFF
TGTGCCATCAGTGAGTCGACCACTTACAATGAGCAGTTCTTC
>NA|TRBV12-3/TRBV12-4|few|TRBJ1-3
CASPDTASGNTIYF
TGTGCCAGCCCAGACACAGCCTCTGGAAACACCATATATTTT
>TRBD1|TRBV4-1|few|TRBJ2-7
CASSQDRGQNEQYF
TGCGCCAGCAGCCAAGACAGGGGGCAGAACGAGCAGTACTTC
>NA|TRBV12-3/TRBV12-4|NA|TRBJ1-2
CASTPGAGHGYTF
TGTGCCAGCACCCCAGGGGCAGGCCATGGCTACACCTTC
>NA|TRBV27|NA|TRBJ2-6
CASSLPQVPSSGANVLTF
TGTGCCAGCAGTTTACCCCAGGTTCCGAGCTCTGGGGCCAACGTCCTGACTTTC
>NA|TRBV7-9|NA|TRBJ2-5
CASSLAVRGETQYF
TGTGCCAGCAGCTTAGCCGTCCGGGGAGAGACCCAGTACTTC
>TRBD2|TRBV7-3|NA|TRBJ2-2
CASSLHGRTSGGAGELFF
TGTGCCAGCAGCCTCCACGGCCGGACTAGCGGGGGTGCCGGGGAGCTGTTTTTT
>NA|TRBV11-1|few|TRBJ2-5
CASSLKGETQYF
TGTGCCAGCAGCTTAAAAGGGGAGACCCAGTACTTC
>NA|TRBV4-3|few|TRBJ2-3
CASSQDGRGGATDTQYF
TGCGCCAGCAGCCAAGATGGGAGGGGGGGGGCCACAGATACGCAGTATTTT
>TRBD2|TRBV6-5|NA|TRBJ2-5
CASSYPGFTSGVKTQYF
TGTGCCAGCAGCTACCCCGGTTTTACTAGCGGGGTAAAGACCCAGTACTTC
>NA|TRBV13|few|TRBJ2-5
CASSAGQQKETQYF
TGTGCCAGCAGCGCCGGACAGCAAAAAGAGACCCAGTACTTC
>TRBD1|TRBV10-3|few|TRBJ2-3
CAISMGQGGADTQYF
TGTGCCATCAGCATGGGACAGGGGGGAGCAGATACGCAGTATTTT
>TRBD1|TRBV4-2|NA|TRBJ1-6
CASSQDPGQGNSPLHF
TGTGCCAGCAGCCAAGATCCGGGACAGGGTAATTCACCCCTCCACTTT
>NA|TRBV11-2|NA|TRBJ2-5
CASSETRGETQYF
TGTGCCAGCAGCGAAACCAGGGGAGAGACCCAGTACTTC
>NA|TRBV4-1|NA|TRBJ2-2
CASSQVRSTGELFF
TGCGCCAGCAGCCAAGTCCGGAGCACCGGGGAGCTGTTTTTT
>TRBD1|TRBV15|few|TRBJ2-7
CATTQDRFPYEQYF
TGTGCCACCACCCAGGACAGGTTCCCCTACGAGCAGTACTTC
>TRBD2|TRBV28|many|TRBJ2-3
CASSLLGGGSTDTQYF
TGTGCCAGCAGTTTACTGGGCGGGGGGAGCACAGATACGCAGTATTTT
>TRBD2|TRBV11-2|few|TRBJ2-1
CASSPLAGLVMIEQFF
TGTGCCAGCAGCCCGTTAGCGGGACTAGTCATGATTGAGCAGTTCTTC
>NA|TRBV6-4|many|TRBJ2-2
CASSDSSTGELFF
TGTGCCAGCAGTGACTCTAGCACCGGGGAGCTGTTTTTT
>NA|TRBV12-3/TRBV12-4|NA|TRBJ2-3
CASSFAGSTDTQYF
TGTGCCAGCAGTTTTGCAGGTAGCACAGATACGCAGTATTTT
>NA|TRBV4-3|few|TRBJ2-7
CASSQDWGGRLDYEQYF
TGCGCCAGCAGCCAAGACTGGGGGGGGCGGCTTGACTACGAGCAGTACTTC
>NA|TRBV20-1|NA|TRBJ1-1
CSAPLGDTEAFF
TGCAGTGCCCCCTTAGGGGACACTGAAGCTTTCTTT
>NA|TRBV5-1|many|TRBJ2-3
CASSPGLLADTQYF
TGCGCCAGCAGCCCGGGACTTTTGGCAGATACGCAGTATTTT
>TRBD2|TRBV4-1|few|TRBJ2-7
CASSQDPAGGAQYF
TGCGCCAGCAGCCAAGATCCCGCCGGGGGGGCCCAGTACTTC
>TRBD2|TRBV11-2|few|TRBJ2-5
CASSSGGLVEGETQYF
TGTGCCAGCAGCTCCGGGGGACTAGTCGAGGGGGAGACCCAGTACTTC
>NA|TRBV12-3/TRBV12-4|NA|TRBJ1-3
CASSLTSSGNTIYF
TGTGCCAGCAGCTTGACAAGCTCTGGAAACACCATATATTTT
>NA|TRBV4-3|few|TRBJ1-1
CASSQEERAGLNTEAFF
TGCGCCAGCAGCCAAGAAGAACGAGCGGGTTTGAACACTGAAGCTTTCTTT
>NA|TRBV5-1|NA|TRBJ1-1
CASSLNRANTEAFF
TGCGCCAGCAGCTTGAACAGAGCCAACACTGAAGCTTTCTTT
>NA|TRBV6-6|NA|TRBJ1-1
CASSHRQNTEAFF
TGTGCCAGCAGCCACCGCCAGAACACTGAAGCTTTCTTT
>NA|TRBV7-8|NA|TRBJ2-1
CASSFRGPGDEQFF
TGTGCCAGCAGCTTTCGGGGGCCTGGGGATGAGCAGTTCTTC
>NA|TRBV4-2|NA|TRBJ1-2
CASSQKLNYGYTF
TGTGCCAGCAGTCAAAAGCTTAACTATGGCTACACCTTC
>TRBD1|TRBV7-9|few|TRBJ2-7
CASSLAGGGQGTYEQYF
TGTGCCAGCAGCTTAGCCGGTGGGGGACAGGGGACATACGAGCAGTACTTC
>NA|TRBV6-6|NA|TRBJ1-2
CASSHREDGYTF
TGTGCCAGCAGCCACAGGGAGGATGGCTACACCTTC
>NA|TRBV7-9|NA|TRBJ2-2
CASSSIYTGEPFF
TGTGCCAGCAGCTCCATTTACACCGGGGAGCCGTTTTTT
>NA|TRBV7-9|NA|TRBJ2-1
CASSFLVSSEQFF
TGTGCCAGCAGCTTTCTAGTTTCCAGTGAGCAGTTCTTC
>NA|TRBV12-3/TRBV12-4|NA|TRBJ1-2
CASTLQGQYGYTF
TGTGCCAGCACTCTACAAGGACAGTATGGCTACACCTTC
>NA|TRBV4-1|NA|TRBJ1-5
CASSQSTGTNQPQHF
TGCGCCAGCAGCCAATCAACAGGGACAAATCAGCCCCAGCATTTT
>NA|TRBV4-1|NA|TRBJ1-2
CASSQRQGQYGYTF
TGCGCCAGCAGCCAAAGGCAGGGCCAGTATGGCTACACCTTC
>NA|TRBV9|few|TRBJ1-2
CASSVAGVNYGYTF
TGTGCCAGCAGCGTAGCAGGAGTTAACTATGGCTACACCTTC
>TRBD1|TRBV5-1|NA|TRBJ2-1
CASSLWDSGENEQFF
TGCGCCAGCAGCTTGTGGGACAGCGGTGAAAATGAGCAGTTCTTC
>NA|TRBV4-1|few|TRBJ2-7
CASSQLFGDGAYEQYF
TGCGCCAGCAGCCAACTCTTTGGGGACGGAGCCTACGAGCAGTACTTC
>NA|TRBV4-3|NA|TRBJ2-7
CASSQGTGSGDEQYF
TGCGCCAGCAGCCAAGGCACAGGGTCCGGCGACGAGCAGTACTTC
>NA|TRBV25-1|few|TRBJ1-3
CASSADTTGGGNTIYF
TGTGCCAGCAGTGCCGATACGACAGGAGGTGGAAACACCATATATTTT
>NA|TRBV6-1|few|TRBJ2-3
CASNEHLSRWADTQYF
TGTGCCAGCAACGAACATCTGTCTAGGTGGGCAGATACGCAGTATTTT